The subject of this entry is one T cell receptor beta chain. Its antigen is unknown. At the DNA level, this CDR3 is encoded by other sequences in the same sample as well. Germline V gene data show CDR1 as LGHNT and CDR2 as FRNRAP. V lost 7 bases and J lost 0, with 10 bases in between. This CDR3 has 14 amino acids. This sample stems from a study of graft-versus-host responses after intestinal transplantation. Assay: immunoSEQ multiplex PCR; the TCRdb copy retains only in-frame clones and omits some. The repertoire holds about 82,000 clones, with roughly 89% as singletons. The sample consisted of unstimulated CD4+ T cells sorted from spleen or lymph node cells, taken before intestinal transplant. The rearrangement joins TRBV12-5 to TRBJ1-3; D gene ambiguous. The source is a human donor who received an intestinal transplant. The CDR3 bases are TGTGCTAGTGCTCCGGGGTCCTCTGGAAACACCATATATTTT. Residues: CASAPGSSGNTIYF.